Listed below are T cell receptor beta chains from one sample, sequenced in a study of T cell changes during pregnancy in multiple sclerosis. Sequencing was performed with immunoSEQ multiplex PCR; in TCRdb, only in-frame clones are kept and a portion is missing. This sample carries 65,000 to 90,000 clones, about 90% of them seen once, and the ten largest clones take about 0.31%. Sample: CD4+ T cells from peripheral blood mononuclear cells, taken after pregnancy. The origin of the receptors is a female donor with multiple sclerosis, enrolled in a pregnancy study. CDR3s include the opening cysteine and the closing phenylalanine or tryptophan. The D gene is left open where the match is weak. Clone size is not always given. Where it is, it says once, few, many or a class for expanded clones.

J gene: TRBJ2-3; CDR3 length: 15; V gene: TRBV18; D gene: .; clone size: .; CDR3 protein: CASSPEGFSTDTQYF; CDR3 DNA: TGTGCCAGCTCACCGGAGGGGTTTAGCACAGATACGCAGTATTTT
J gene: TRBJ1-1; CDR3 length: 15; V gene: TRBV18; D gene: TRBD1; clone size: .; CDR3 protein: CASSARQGAGTEAFF; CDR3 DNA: TGTGCCAGCTCCGCTCGACAGGGTGCGGGGACTGAAGCTTTCTTT
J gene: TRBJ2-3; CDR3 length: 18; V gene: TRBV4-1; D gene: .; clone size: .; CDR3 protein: CASSQEGRTSGYADTQYF; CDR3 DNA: TGCGCCAGCAGCCAAGAAGGCCGCACGAGCGGGTATGCAGATACGCAGTATTTT
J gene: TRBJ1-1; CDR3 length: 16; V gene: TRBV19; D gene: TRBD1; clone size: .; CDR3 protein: CASSIADRGLNTEAFF; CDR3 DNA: TGTGCCAGTAGTATAGCAGACAGGGGATTGAACACTGAAGCTTTCTTT
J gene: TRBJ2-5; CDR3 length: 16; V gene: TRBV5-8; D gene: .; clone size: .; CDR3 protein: CASTLPLRRDQETQYF; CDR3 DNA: TGTGCCAGCACCCTTCCACTTAGGAGGGACCAAGAGACCCAGTACTTC
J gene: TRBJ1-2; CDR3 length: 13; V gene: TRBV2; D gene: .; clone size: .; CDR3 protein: CASVAGGGRGYTF; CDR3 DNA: TGTGCCAGCGTGGCTGGGGGAGGAAGGGGCTACACCTTC
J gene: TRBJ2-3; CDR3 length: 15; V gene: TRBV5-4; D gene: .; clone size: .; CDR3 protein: CASSLRAVRTDTQYF; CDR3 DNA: TGTGCCAGCAGCTTGCGCGCGGTACGCACAGATACGCAGTATTTT
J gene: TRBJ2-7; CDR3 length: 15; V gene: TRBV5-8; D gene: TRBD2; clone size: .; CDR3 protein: CASSLGRVAGDEQYF; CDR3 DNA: TGTGCCAGCAGCTTGGGCCGGGTAGCGGGAGACGAGCAGTACTTC
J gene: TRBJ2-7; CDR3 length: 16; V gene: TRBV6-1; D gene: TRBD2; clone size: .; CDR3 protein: CASSEDRGRVSYEQYF; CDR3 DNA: TGTGCCAGCAGTGAAGATCGGGGGAGGGTCTCCTACGAGCAGTACTTC
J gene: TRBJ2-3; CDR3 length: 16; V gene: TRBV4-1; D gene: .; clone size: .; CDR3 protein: CASSQDRGLAADTQYF; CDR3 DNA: TGCGCCAGCAGCCAAGATAGGGGACTGGCAGCAGATACGCAGTATTTT
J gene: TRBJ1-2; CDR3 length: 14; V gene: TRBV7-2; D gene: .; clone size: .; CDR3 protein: CASSSSGTMIRYTF; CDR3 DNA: TGTGCCAGCAGCTCCTCCGGGACAATGATCCGCTACACCTTC
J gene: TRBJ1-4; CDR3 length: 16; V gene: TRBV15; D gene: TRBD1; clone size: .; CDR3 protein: CATSRGIDREYEKLFF; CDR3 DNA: TGTGCCACCAGCAGAGGTATAGACAGGGAATATGAAAAACTGTTTTTT
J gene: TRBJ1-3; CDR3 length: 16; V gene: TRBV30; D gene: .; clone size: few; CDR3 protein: CAWSVRQGFSGNTIYF; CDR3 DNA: TGTGCCTGGAGTGTAAGGCAGGGATTCTCTGGAAACACCATATATTTT
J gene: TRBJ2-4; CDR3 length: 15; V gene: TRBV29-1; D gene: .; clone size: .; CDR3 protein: CSVGGSQGAKNIQYF; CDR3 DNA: TGCAGCGTCGGCGGATCGCAGGGAGCCAAAAACATTCAGTACTTC
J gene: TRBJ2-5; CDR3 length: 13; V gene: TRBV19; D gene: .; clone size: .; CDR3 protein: CAIPSPGEETQYF; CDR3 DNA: TGTGCCATTCCCTCACCCGGGGAAGAGACCCAGTACTTC
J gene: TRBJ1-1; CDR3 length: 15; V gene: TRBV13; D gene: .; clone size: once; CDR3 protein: CASSFGGRSRSEAFF; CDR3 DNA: TGTGCCAGCAGCTTTGGCGGCCGTAGTAGGTCTGAAGCTTTCTTT
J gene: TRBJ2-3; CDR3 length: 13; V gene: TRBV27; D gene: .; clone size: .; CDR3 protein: CASSTLREGTQYF; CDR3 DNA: TGTGCCAGCAGTACCCTCCGGGAAGGTACGCAGTATTTT
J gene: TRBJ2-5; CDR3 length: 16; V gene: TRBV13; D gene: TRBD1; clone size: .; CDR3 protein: CASSSMLQDRQETQYF; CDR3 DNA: TGTGCCAGCAGCTCGATGCTACAGGACAGGCAAGAGACCCAGTACTTC
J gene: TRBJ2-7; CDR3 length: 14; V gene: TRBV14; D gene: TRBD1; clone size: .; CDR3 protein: CASSQGQGMGEQYF; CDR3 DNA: TGTGCCAGCAGCCAGGGACAGGGAATGGGCGAGCAGTACTTC
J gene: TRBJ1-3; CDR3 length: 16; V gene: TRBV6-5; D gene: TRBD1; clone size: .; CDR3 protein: CASSSTWGQGGNTIYF; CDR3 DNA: TGTGCCAGCAGTTCGACCTGGGGACAGGGAGGAAACACCATATATTTT
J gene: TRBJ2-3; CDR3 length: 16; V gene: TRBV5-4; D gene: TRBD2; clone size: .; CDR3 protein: CASSSKTSGVGDTQYF; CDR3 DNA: TGTGCCAGCAGCTCAAAGACTAGCGGGGTAGGAGATACGCAGTATTTT
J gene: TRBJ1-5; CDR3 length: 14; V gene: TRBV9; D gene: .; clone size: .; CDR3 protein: CASSVWTGGQPQHF; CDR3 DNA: TGTGCCAGCAGCGTATGGACCGGGGGACAGCCCCAGCATTTT